Shown below are 2 T cell receptor beta chains from a single sample sequenced in a study of response to subunit inactivated influenza vaccine. TCRdb re-analysed the RT-PCR reads in MiXCR, keeping a single row per CDR3 protein. The sample carries 530,000 or so distinct CDR3 sequences, 13% to 15% recorded once. This specimen consisted of PBMCs from blood, obtained 11 to 12 days after vaccination. The origin of the receptors is a man aged 45-60 years who received an inactivated influenza vaccine.

This clonotype was seen ten or more times. The chain has TRBV29-1 and TRBJ1-3; D perhaps matches TRBD1 (6 bases). The V gene lost 8 bases and the J gene lost 1 base, with 12 bases spanning the gap. This CDR3 spans 13 amino acids. In germline, CDR1 is SQVTM, CDR2 ANQGSEA. The CDR3 nucleotides are TGCAGCTACAGGGTCGGGTCTGGAAACACCATATATTTT. Amino acid sequence: CSYRVGSGNTIYF.

This clonotype was detected many times. This chain connects TRBV12-3 or TRBV12-4 to TRBJ2-1; 10 positions agree with TRBD2. This CDR3 comprises 15 residues. With V trimmed by 6 bases and J by 5 bases, 7 bases remained unmatched. The CDR3 DNA follows: TGTGCCAGCAGCAGCGGGGGGGCTACGGACAATGAGCAGTTCTTC. This translates into CASSSGGATDNEQFF.